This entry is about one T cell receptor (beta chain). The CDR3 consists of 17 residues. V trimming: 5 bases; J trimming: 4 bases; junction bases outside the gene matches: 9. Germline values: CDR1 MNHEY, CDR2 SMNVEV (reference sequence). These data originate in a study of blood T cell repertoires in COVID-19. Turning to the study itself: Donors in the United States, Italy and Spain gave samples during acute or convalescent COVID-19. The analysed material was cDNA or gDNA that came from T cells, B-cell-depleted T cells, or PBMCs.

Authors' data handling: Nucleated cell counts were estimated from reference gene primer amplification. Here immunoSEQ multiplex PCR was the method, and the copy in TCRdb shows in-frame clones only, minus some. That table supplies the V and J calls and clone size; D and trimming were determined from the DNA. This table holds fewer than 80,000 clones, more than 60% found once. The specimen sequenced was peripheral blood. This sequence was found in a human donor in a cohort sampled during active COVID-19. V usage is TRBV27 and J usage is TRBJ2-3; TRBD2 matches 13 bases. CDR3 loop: CASSPGLAGAISDTQYF. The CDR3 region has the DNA TGTGCCAGCAGTCCAGGACTAGCGGGGGCCATCTCAGATACGCAGTATTTT.